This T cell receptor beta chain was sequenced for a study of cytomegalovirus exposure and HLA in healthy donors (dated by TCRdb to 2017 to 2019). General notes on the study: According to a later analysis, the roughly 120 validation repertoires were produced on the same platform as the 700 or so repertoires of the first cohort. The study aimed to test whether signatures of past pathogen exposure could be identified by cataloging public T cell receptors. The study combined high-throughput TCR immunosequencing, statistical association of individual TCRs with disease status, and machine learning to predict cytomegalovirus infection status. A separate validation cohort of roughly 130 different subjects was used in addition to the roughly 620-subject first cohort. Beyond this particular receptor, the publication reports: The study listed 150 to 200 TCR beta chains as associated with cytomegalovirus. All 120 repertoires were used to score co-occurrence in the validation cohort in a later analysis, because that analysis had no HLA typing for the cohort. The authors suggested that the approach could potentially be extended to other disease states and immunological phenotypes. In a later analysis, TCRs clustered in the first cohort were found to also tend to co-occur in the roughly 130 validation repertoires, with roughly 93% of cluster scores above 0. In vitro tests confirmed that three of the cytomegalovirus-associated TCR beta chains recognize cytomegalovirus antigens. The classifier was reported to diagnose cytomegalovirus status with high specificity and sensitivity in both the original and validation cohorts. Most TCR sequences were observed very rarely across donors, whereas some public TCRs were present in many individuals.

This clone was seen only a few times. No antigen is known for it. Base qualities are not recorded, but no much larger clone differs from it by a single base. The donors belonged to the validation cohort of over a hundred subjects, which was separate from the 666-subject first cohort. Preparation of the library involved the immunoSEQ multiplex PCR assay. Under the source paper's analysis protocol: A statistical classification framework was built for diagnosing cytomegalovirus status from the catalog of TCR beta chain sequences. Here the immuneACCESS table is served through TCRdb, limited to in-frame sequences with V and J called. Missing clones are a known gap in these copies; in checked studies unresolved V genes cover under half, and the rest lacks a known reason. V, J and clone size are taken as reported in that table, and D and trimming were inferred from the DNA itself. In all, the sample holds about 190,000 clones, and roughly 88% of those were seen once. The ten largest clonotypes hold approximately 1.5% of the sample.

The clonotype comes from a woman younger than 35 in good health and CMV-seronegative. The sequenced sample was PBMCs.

The CDR3 sequence is CASSSATGFITNEKLFF. The base sequence is TGTGCCAGCAGCTCCGCTACAGGGTTCATCACTAATGAAAAACTGTTTTTT. The chain is encoded by TRBV11-2 joined to TRBJ1-4; TRBD1 is a weak D gene call, 6 bases matching. V is shortened by 4 bases, J by 2 bases, and the region joining them spans 17 bases. The CDR1 and CDR2 encoded by the germline V gene are SGHAT and FQNNGV. Reading from cysteine to phenylalanine, the CDR3 counts 17 amino acids. Of the read, only the CDR3 DNA is kept; its 51 bases are in frame from base 1.